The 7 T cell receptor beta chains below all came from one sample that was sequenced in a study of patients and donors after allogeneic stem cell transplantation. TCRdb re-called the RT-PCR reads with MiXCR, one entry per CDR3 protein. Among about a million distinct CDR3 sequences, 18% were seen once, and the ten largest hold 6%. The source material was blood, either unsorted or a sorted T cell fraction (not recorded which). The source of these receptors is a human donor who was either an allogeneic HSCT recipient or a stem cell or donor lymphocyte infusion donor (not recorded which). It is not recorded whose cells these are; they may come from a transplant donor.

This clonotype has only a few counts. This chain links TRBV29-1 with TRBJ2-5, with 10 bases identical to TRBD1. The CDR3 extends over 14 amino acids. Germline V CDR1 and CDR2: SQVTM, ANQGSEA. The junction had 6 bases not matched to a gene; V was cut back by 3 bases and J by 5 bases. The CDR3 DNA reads TGCAGCGTTGAGGAATGGGGACAGGGGGAGACCCAGTACTTC. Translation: CSVEEWGQGETQYF.

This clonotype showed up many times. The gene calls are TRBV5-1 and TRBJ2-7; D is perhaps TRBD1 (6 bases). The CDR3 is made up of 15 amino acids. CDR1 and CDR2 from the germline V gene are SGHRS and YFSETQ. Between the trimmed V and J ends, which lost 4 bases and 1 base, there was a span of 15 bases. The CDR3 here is CASSLKLTGSYEQYF. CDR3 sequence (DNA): TGCGCCAGCAGCCTCAAACTGACAGGTTCCTACGAGCAGTACTTC.

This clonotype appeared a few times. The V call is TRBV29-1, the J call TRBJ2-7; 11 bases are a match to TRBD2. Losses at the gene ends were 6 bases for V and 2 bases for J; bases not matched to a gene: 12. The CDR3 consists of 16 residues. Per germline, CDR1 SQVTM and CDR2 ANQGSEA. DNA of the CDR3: TGCAGCGTAGCCGGGACAGAGACTAGCGGGGCCTACGAGCAGTACTTC. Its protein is CSVAGTETSGAYEQYF.

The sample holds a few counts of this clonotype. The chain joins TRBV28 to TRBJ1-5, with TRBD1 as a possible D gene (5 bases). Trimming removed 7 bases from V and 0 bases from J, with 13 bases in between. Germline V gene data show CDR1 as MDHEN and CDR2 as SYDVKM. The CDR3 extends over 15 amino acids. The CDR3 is CASIMGPYSNQPQHF. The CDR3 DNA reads TGTGCCAGCATAATGGGGCCTTATAGCAATCAGCCCCAGCATTTT. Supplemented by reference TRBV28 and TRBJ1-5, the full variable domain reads DVKVTQSSRYLVKRTGEKVFLECVQDMDHENMFWYRQDPGLGLRLIYFSYDVKMKEKGDIPEGYSVSREKKERFSLILESASTNQTSMYLCASIMGPYSNQPQHFGDGTRLSIL.

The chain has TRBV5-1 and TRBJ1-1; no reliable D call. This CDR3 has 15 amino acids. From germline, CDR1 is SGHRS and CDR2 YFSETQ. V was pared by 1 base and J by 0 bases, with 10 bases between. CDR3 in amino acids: CASSLKTEVNTEAFF. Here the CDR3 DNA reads TGCGCCAGCAGCTTGAAGACCGAAGTGAACACTGAAGCTTTCTTT.

The CDR3 region is CSVRDRVDGYTF. In DNA, the CDR3 is TGCAGCGTTCGGGACAGGGTTGATGGCTACACCTTC. This chain links TRBV29-1 with TRBJ1-2, with 9 bases lining up with TRBD1. The CDR3 sequence is 12 residues long. The germline CDR1 and CDR2 sequences are SQVTM and ANQGSEA. V dropped 5 bases and J dropped 6; count of bases not matched to a gene: 4.

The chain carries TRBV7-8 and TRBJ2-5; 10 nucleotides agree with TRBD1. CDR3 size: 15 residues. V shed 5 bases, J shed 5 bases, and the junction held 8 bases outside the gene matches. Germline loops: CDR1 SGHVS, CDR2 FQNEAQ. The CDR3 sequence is CASSTRDRGWETQYF. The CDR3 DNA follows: TGTGCCAGCAGCACCCGGGACAGGGGTTGGGAGACCCAGTACTTC. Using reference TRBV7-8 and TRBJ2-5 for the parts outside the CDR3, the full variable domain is GAGVSQSPRYKVAKRGQDVALRCDPISGHVSLFWYQQALGQGPEFLTYFQNEAQLDKSGLPSDRFFAERPEGSVSTLKIQRTQQEDSAVYLCASSTRDRGWETQYFGPGTRLLVL.